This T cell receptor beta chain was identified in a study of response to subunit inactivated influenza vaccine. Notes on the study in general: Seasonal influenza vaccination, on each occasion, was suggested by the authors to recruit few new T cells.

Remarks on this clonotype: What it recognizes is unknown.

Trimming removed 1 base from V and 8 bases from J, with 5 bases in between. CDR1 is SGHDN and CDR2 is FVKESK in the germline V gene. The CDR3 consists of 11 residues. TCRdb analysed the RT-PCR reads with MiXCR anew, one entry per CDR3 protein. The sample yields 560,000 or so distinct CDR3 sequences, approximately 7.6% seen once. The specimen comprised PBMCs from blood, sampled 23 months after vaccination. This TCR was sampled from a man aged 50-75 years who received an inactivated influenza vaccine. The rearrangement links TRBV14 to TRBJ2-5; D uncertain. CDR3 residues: CASSQVQTQYF. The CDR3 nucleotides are TGTGCCAGCAGCCAAGTTCAAACCCAGTACTTC.